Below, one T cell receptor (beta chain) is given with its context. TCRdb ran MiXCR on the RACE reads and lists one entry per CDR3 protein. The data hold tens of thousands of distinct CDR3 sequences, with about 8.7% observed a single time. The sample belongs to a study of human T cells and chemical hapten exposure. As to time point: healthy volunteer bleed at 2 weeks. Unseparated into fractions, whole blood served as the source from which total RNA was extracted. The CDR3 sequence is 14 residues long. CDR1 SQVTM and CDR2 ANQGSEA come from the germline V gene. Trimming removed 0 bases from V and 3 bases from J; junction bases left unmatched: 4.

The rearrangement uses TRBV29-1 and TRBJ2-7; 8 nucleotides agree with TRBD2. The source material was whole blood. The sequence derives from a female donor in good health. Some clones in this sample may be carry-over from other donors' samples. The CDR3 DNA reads TGCAGCGTTGAAGATACTCGGGAGGGCTACGAGCAGTACTTC. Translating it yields CSVEDTREGYEQYF.